This T cell receptor (beta chain) was profiled in a study of T cells after yellow fever vaccination. This CDR3 is 14 amino acids long. Germline loops: CDR1 SQVTM, CDR2 ANQGSEA. Trimming took 6 bases from V and 4 from J; bases not matched to a gene: 7. The study made its TCR cDNA through 5'RACE template switching. That step introduced a universal primer site along with UMIs. One entry per CDR3 protein results from TCRdb running MiXCR on the 5' RACE reads. The sample lists roughly 330,000 distinct CDR3 sequences, around 7% occurring once. The study, taken as a whole, reports: Some clonotypes were seen in both the CD4 and the CD8 compartments. These made up a small share and likely arose from convergent recombination. Abundant bulk-population clonotypes could contaminate the FACS-sorted repertoires. Subsequent to the booster, the majority of primary-vaccination clones reappeared (around 95% CD4, around 90% CD8).

This clonotype was seen at least ten times. The antigen is undetermined. The source of this sequence is a man between 18 and 35 years old who received the YFV17D yellow fever vaccine. The V call is TRBV29-1, the J call TRBJ2-3; 10 bases agree with TRBD2. The source material was PBMCs, sampled 35 to 50 days after the first yellow fever vaccination. The CDR3 coding sequence is TGCAGCGTAAGAGCGGGGGGGCCTTCAGATACGCAGTATTTT. The encoded protein is CSVRAGGPSDTQYF.